What follows describes a single T cell receptor beta chain. Its antigen is unidentified. The table came from immunoSEQ multiplex PCR; TCRdb's copy has only in-frame clones and leaves some out. The table has about 26,000 clones, about 88% seen once. This sample was included in a study of T cell responses to AZD1222 COVID-19 vaccine. Study observations and caveats: Clonal diversity was possibly underestimated, and the donors were mostly white British, with more females. Vaccination with two AZD1222 doses was followed by a rise in Spike-specific TCR breadth and depth. Repertoires were sampled only after the peak T cell response. Baseline seropositivity occurred in only a handful of AZD1222 recipients.

The CDR3 totals 15 residues. The V end was cut by 5 bases, the J end by 3 bases, with 11 bases between. Germline V CDR1 and CDR2: SEHNR, FQNEAQ (reference sequence). The rearrangement links TRBV7-9 to TRBJ1-6; D is undetermined. The starting material was peripheral blood, obtained 28 days after the second AZD1222 dose. The clonotype was recovered from an adult who received the AZD1222 COVID-19 vaccine. CDR3 in DNA: TGTGCCAGCAGCCCCAGTCCGCGCTATAATTCACCCCTCCACTTT. It specifies CASSPSPRYNSPLHF.